These 23 T cell receptor beta chains came from one sample sequenced in a study of blood T cell repertoires in COVID-19 (dated by TCRdb to the early 2020s). The library came from the immunoSEQ multiplex PCR assay. TCRdb holds this immuneACCESS table with in-frame rearrangements only. Some clones are missing; in checked studies, unresolved V genes explain under half, and the rest has no known cause. For this sample there are about 120,000 clones; 77% appear just once. 7.9% of the sample comes from the top ten. Sequences were obtained from peripheral blood. These receptors originate from a human donor in a cohort sampled during active COVID-19.

The gene calls are TRBV21-1 and TRBJ1-1; the D segment call TRBD1 is taken from the table without a DNA check. TRBV21-1 is a pseudogene segment. The CDR3 consists of 16 residues. The DNA for the CDR3 is TGTGCCAGCAGTTACGCCCGGGACAGGATGAACACTGAAGCTTTCTTT. This gives the protein CASSYARDRMNTEAFF.

This clone occurred a few times. The chain couples TRBV6-1 to TRBJ1-5; 7 positions agree with TRBD1. The germline V gene encodes CDR1 MNHNS and CDR2 SASEGT. V was pared by 0 bases and J by 6 bases, with 2 bases of the junction left unmatched. The CDR3 is 14 residues long. The CDR3 loop is CASSEARGTQPQHF. CDR3 sequence (DNA): TGTGCCAGCAGTGAAGCCAGGGGGACTCAGCCCCAGCATTTT.

The rearrangement uses TRBV4-1 and TRBJ2-7; 7 bases are shared with TRBD1. There are 15 residues in the CDR3. J was trimmed by 4 bases and V by 1 base; bases with no gene match: 7. Per germline, CDR1 MGHRA and CDR2 YSYEKL. CDR3 in DNA: TGCGCCAGCAGCCAAGTCCCGACAGGGCAATACGAGCAGTACTTC. Amino acids: CASSQVPTGQYEQYF.

The chain has TRBV7-2 and TRBJ2-1; D is undetermined. The CDR3 is made up of 15 amino acids. The germline V and J ends were trimmed by 1 base and 0 bases, with 7 bases remaining between them. CDR1 and CDR2 (germline): SGHTA, FQGNSA. The CDR3 DNA sequence: TGTGCCAGCAGCTTAGGTCCTTACTCCTACAATGAGCAGTTCTTC. As protein: CASSLGPYSYNEQFF.

The genes are TRBV4-1 and TRBJ2-7; 10 nucleotides align to TRBD2. This CDR3 comprises 16 residues. The trim removed 2 bases at V and 2 bases at J, leaving 6 bases unmatched. Germline V gene data show CDR1 as MGHRA and CDR2 as YSYEKL. The CDR3 loop is CASSQHQRGGTYEQYF. DNA for the CDR3: TGCGCCAGCAGCCAACATCAGCGGGGGGGGACCTACGAGCAGTACTTC.

The chain joins TRBV21-1 to TRBJ2-7; TRBD1, the table's D call, lacks a check against the DNA. TRBV21-1 constitutes a pseudogene. The CDR3 is made up of 15 amino acids. The CDR3 loop reads CASKQDDRGRLGQYF. CDR3 in DNA: TGTGCCAGTAAACAAGACGACAGGGGGCGCTTGGGGCAGTACTTC.

The chain employs TRBV10-1 and TRBJ2-3; a weak D match, TRBD2 (6 bases). CDR1 and CDR2 (germline): WNHNN, SYGVQD (reference sequence). The CDR3 runs to 14 residues. The ends were cut back, 5 bases at V and 7 bases at J, with 16 bases in the middle. The chain's CDR3 is CASSPSDPAYTQYF. The CDR3 coding sequence is TGCGCCAGCAGTCCTAGCGATCCGGCCTATACGCAGTATTTT.

The V and J genes are TRBV27 and TRBJ2-7; 8 bases match TRBD2. The germline CDR1 and CDR2 sequences are MNHEY and SMNVEV (reference sequence). The CDR3 is 15 amino acids. The V gene end was trimmed by 1 base and the J gene end by 0 bases; junction bases not matched to a gene: 2. In DNA, the CDR3 is TGTGCCAGCAGTTTATTAGCGGGAACCTCCTACGAGCAGTACTTC. Translated, it gives CASSLLAGTSYEQYF.

This rearrangement joins TRBV28 to TRBJ1-5, with D perhaps TRBD1 (5 bases). V lost 4 bases, J lost 0 bases, and 13 bases lay in between. Germline CDR1 is MDHEN and CDR2 is SYDVKM. The CDR3 contains 16 residues. In DNA, the CDR3 is TGTGCCAGCAGTTCAGACAGAAGTCGTAGCAATCAGCCCCAGCATTTT. Translated: CASSSDRSRSNQPQHF.

This sequence joins TRBV19 and TRBJ2-3, with 12 nucleotides matching TRBD2. V trimming: 5 bases; J trimming: 2 bases; junction bases outside the gene matches: 8. The CDR3 covers 17 residues. CDR1 LNHDA and CDR2 SQIVND come from the germline V gene (reference sequence). CDR3 coding DNA: TGTGCCAGTAGTCCTCGACTAGCGGGGGCCCTCACAGATACGCAGTATTTT. Encoded protein: CASSPRLAGALTDTQYF.

The chain uses TRBV27 and TRBJ2-7; D call uncertain. CDR3 length: 14 amino acids. Germline CDR1 reads MNHEY; CDR2 reads SMNVEV (reference sequence). V was trimmed by 7 bases and J by 6 bases, leaving 19 bases between them. The DNA of the CDR3 is TGTGCCAGCACTCCCGCGAGGTATCCCGGCGAGCAGTACTTC. Its translation: CASTPARYPGEQYF.

This clone has just a few counts. The CDR3 protein is CASSLKTGPYEQYF. For the CDR3, the DNA is TGCGCCAGCAGCTTGAAGACAGGGCCATACGAGCAGTACTTC. V gene TRBV5-1 combines with J gene TRBJ2-7; 7 bases map to TRBD1. V lost 1 base to trimming and J lost 4 bases; unmatched junction nucleotides: 5. From germline, CDR1 is SGHRS and CDR2 YFSETQ. This CDR3 region has 14 residues. Full variable domain (outside the CDR3, taken from reference TRBV5-1 and TRBJ2-7): KAGVTQTPRYLIKTRGQQVTLSCSPISGHRSVSWYQQTPGQGLQFLFEYFSETQRNKGNFPGRFSGRQFSNSRSEMNVSTLELGDSALYLCASSLKTGPYEQYFGPGTRLTVT.

The genes are TRBV29-1 and TRBJ1-4; 10 bases are shared with TRBD1. The germline gives CDR1 SQVTM, CDR2 ANQGSEA. The CDR3 runs to 14 residues. The V and J ends lost 6 bases and 8 bases, in that order; junction bases with no gene match: 9. The CDR3 nucleotides read TGCAGCGTGACGACAGGGGGCGGGAGAGAAAAACTGTTTTTT. This translates into CSVTTGGGREKLFF.

The gene calls are TRBV2 and TRBJ1-4; 7 positions match TRBD1. The V and J ends lost 3 bases and 7 bases, in that order; junction bases with no gene match: 14. Germline V CDR1 and CDR2: SNHLY, FYNNEI. The CDR3 is 17 residues long. The CDR3 DNA follows: TGTGCCAGCAGTGATCGGGAGACAGGGCTGGAGGGTGAAAAACTGTTTTTT. It specifies CASSDRETGLEGEKLFF.

The V gene is TRBV5-1, the J gene TRBJ2-7; 8 nucleotides agree with TRBD1. V dropped 4 bases and J dropped 3; count of bases not matched to a gene: 6. Germline V CDR1 and CDR2: SGHRS, YFSETQ. This CDR3 has 14 residues. The chain's CDR3 is CASSRTGSYYEQYF. CDR3 nucleotide sequence: TGCGCCAGCAGCCGGACAGGGAGCTACTACGAGCAGTACTTC. The full variable domain, rest sourced from reference TRBV5-1 and TRBJ2-7, is KAGVTQTPRYLIKTRGQQVTLSCSPISGHRSVSWYQQTPGQGLQFLFEYFSETQRNKGNFPGRFSGRQFSNSRSEMNVSTLELGDSALYLCASSRTGSYYEQYFGPGTRLTVT.

This chain connects TRBV7-6 to TRBJ2-7; weak D call: TRBD1 (6 bases). The CDR3 spans 14 residues. CDR1 is SGHVS, CDR2 FNYEAQ, per germline. V lost 4 bases to trimming and J lost 7 bases, with 17 bases between them. This CDR3 is CASSSLTGLREQYF. The CDR3 DNA reads as TGTGCCAGCAGCTCCCTAACAGGGCTCAGAGAGCAGTACTTC. Variable domain in full (rest from reference TRBV7-6 and TRBJ2-7): GAGVSQSPRYKVTKRGQDVALRCDPISGHVSLYWYRQALGQGPEFLTYFNYEAQQDKSGLPNDRFSAERPEGSISTLTIQRTEQRDSAMYRCASSSLTGLREQYFGPGTRLTVT.

The chain employs TRBV18 and TRBJ2-7; 8 bases fit TRBD1. The J segment lost 3 bases and the V segment lost 0 bases, leaving 4 bases of the junction unmatched. The length of the CDR3 is 15 residues. Germline CDR1 is KGHSH and CDR2 is LQKENI. CDR3: CASSPPTGVFYEQYF. The CDR3 coding sequence is TGTGCCAGCTCACCACCGACAGGGGTTTTCTACGAGCAGTACTTC.

This sequence joins TRBV30 and TRBJ1-6, with a tentative D call TRBD1 (5 bases). CDR3 size: 16 residues. With 3 bases removed from V and 5 bases from J, the gap between germline ends came to 17 bases. The germline gives CDR1 GTSNPN, CDR2 SVGIG (reference sequence). The CDR3 nucleotides read TGTGCCTGGAGCCCCCAGGGACTACAAGATAATTCACCCCTCCACTTT. Translation: CAWSPQGLQDNSPLHF.

This chain joins TRBV24-1 and TRBJ1-2, with 8 bases that match TRBD1. CDR1 is KGHDR and CDR2 is SFDVKD in the germline V gene. J gave up 0 bases and V 1 base, and 9 bases lay outside the gene matches. CDR3 length equals 18 residues. CDR3 in amino acids: CATSDFRGQDGTNYGYTF. The CDR3 nucleotides are TGTGCCACCAGTGATTTCCGGGGACAGGATGGGACTAACTATGGCTACACCTTC.

CDR3 coding DNA: TGTGCCAGCAGCCTCCGCAAATTCAAGACAGGGACTAATCAGCCCCAGCATTTT. It specifies CASSLRKFKTGTNQPQHF. The chain uses TRBV7-9 and TRBJ1-5; the match to TRBD1 covers 7 bases. V trimming: 5 bases; J trimming: 4 bases; junction bases outside the gene matches: 17. The length of the CDR3 is 18 residues. Per the germline V gene, CDR1 is SEHNR and CDR2 is FQNEAQ (reference sequence).

This clone was seen a few times. This chain connects TRBV19 to TRBJ2-7; 11 bases align to TRBD2. CDR3 length: 16 amino acids. The germline V gene encodes CDR1 LNHDA and CDR2 SQIVND (reference sequence). Unmatched junction bases numbered 4, after V lost 0 bases and J lost 3 bases. The CDR3 bases are TGTGCCAGTAGTATAGATGCCCTAGCGGGGGGCTACGAGCAGTACTTC. Amino acid sequence: CASSIDALAGGYEQYF.

The chain is built from TRBV4-1 and TRBJ1-2; no clear D gene. This CDR3 contains 13 residues. The V gene lost 5 bases and the J gene lost 8 bases, with 15 bases spanning the gap. Germline V gene lookup returns CDR1 MGHRA and CDR2 YSYEKL. CDR3 nucleotides: TGCGCCAGCAGCAGTACCCCGAGGGAAGGCTACACCTTC. This gives the protein CASSSTPREGYTF.

This clone occurred once. This sequence joins TRBV7-8 and TRBJ2-5; unclear D gene. With 1 base removed from V and 2 bases from J, the gap between germline ends came to 8 bases. The CDR3 covers 14 residues. Germline V lookup: CDR1 SGHVS, CDR2 FQNEAQ. The CDR3 nucleotides read TGTGCCAGCAGCTTAGTGAACATTCAAGAGACCCAGTACTTC. Amino acid sequence: CASSLVNIQETQYF.